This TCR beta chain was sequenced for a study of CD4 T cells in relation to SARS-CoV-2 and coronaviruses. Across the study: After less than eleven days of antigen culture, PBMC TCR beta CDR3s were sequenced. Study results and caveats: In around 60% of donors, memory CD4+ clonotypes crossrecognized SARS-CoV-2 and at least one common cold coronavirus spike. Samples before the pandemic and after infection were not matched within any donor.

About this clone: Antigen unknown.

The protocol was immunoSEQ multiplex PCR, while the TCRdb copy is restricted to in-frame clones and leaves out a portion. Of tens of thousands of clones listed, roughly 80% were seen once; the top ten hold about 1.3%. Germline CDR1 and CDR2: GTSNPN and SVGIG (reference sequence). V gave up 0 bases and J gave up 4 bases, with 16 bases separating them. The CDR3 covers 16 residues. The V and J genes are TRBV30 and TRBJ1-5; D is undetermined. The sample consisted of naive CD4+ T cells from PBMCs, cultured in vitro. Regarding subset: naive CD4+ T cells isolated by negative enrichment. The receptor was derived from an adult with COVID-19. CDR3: CAWSVGTQYRNQPQHF. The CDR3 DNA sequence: TGTGCCTGGAGTGTAGGTACCCAGTATCGAAATCAGCCCCAGCATTTT.